What follows is one T cell receptor beta chain and its context. Its antigen is still unknown. This CDR3 contains 13 residues. Germline V gene data show CDR1 as SGHDN and CDR2 as FVKESK. With 1 base removed from V and 5 bases from J, the gap between germline ends came to 8 bases. This entry comes from a study of Graves' ophthalmopathy and Graves' hyperthyroidism. Broader study findings: A classifier, a 13-signature model, separated ophthalmopathy from stable hyperthyroidism with 87.88% sensitivity and around 80% specificity.

Amplified TCR beta CDR3 regions were obtained using RNA transcripts as template. HTBI primers were used in a first-round RT-PCR, which preceded a second-round multiplex PCR. A single record per CDR3 protein comes from TCRdb applying MiXCR to the multiplex PCR reads. The sample lists around 670,000 distinct CDR3 sequences, 35% to 50% occurring once. Certain patients, namely those with other autoimmune diseases, uncontrolled infections, pregnancy or lactation, were excluded. The evidence that diagnosis relied on was clinical symptoms, serum thyroxine, TRAb, thyroid ultrasound and orbital computed tomography. Someone took the PBMCs out of 9.5 to 10 ml of fresh peripheral blood.

The TCR sequence derives from an adult man with Graves' ophthalmopathy. The chain recombines TRBV14 with TRBJ1-1; possibly TRBD1 for D (5 bases). The sample was peripheral blood. CDR3 bases: TGTGCCAGCAGCCAAGGACAGAGGACTGAAGCTTTCTTT. Protein sequence: CASSQGQRTEAFF.